The T cell receptor beta chain under discussion was sequenced for a study of beta chain features in type 1 diabetes. With respect to this clone: Its cognate antigen is unknown. Other DNA sequences from this sample encode an identical CDR3 as well.

cDNA synthesis used the whole RNA isolate, giving expressed TCRB sequences. Clones were read by immunoSEQ multiplex PCR, and TCRdb kept only the in-frame ones, dropping some. The data contain some 220,000 clones, roughly a tenth of them singletons. Points from the study as a whole: Individuals with type 1 diabetes displayed fewer insertions and more deletions at VDJ junctions. Patients and controls would share equally any PCR tilt toward shorter templates.

This CDR3 comprises 15 residues. J lost 5 bases, V lost 2 bases, and 4 bases had no gene match. The V gene's germline CDR1 is SGDLS and CDR2 YYNGEE. The chain uses TRBV9 and TRBJ2-3; TRBD2 aligns across 11 bases. The TCR was taken from a man aged 18 to 29 in good health. Sequencing used central memory CD4+ T cells from blood. CDR3 sequence reads: CASSVTSGSGDTQYF. The CDR3 nucleotides are TGTGCCAGCAGCGTTACTAGCGGGAGTGGAGATACGCAGTATTTT.